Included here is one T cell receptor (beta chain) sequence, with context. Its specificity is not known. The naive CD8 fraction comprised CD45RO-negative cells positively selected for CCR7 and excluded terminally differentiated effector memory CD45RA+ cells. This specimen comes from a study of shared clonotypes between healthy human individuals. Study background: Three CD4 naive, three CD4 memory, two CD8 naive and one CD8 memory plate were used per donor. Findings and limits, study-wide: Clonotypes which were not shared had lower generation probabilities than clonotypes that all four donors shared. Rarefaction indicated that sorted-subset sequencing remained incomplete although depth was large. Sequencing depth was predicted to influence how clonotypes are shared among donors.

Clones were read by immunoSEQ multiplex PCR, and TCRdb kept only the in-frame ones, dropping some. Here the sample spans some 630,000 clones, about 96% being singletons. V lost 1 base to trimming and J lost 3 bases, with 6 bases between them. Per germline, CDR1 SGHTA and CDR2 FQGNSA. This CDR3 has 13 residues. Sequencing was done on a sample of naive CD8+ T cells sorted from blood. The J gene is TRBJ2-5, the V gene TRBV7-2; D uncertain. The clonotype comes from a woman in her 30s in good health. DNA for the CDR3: TGTGCCAGCAGCTTAGATATTGAAGAGACCCAGTACTTC. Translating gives CASSLDIEETQYF. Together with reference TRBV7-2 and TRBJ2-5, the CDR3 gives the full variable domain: GAGVSQSPSNKVTEKGKDVELRCDPISGHTALYWYRQSLGQGLEFLIYFQGNSAPDKSGLPSDRFSAERTGGSVSTLTIQRTQQEDSAVYLCASSLDIEETQYFGPGTRLLVL.